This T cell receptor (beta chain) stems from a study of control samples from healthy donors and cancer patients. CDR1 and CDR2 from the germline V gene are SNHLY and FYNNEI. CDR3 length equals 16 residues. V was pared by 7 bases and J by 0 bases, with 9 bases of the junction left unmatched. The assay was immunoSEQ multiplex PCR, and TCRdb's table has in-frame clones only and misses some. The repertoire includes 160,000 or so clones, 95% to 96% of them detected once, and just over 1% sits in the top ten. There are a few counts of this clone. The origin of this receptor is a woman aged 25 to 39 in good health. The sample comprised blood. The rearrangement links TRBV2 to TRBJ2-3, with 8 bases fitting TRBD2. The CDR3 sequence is CASKQSGGPSTDTQYF. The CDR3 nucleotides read TGTGCCAGCAAACAAAGCGGGGGCCCAAGCACAGATACGCAGTATTTT.